The sequence of this T cell receptor (beta chain) was determined in a study of blood T cell repertoires in COVID-19. For the study at large: Specimens from acute and convalescent COVID-19 originated in the United States, Italy and Spain. PBMCs, B-cell-depleted T cells, or T cells were the source of the cDNA or gDNA that made up the material.

About this clone itself: The same CDR3 can be traced to other DNA sequences in this sample.

Authors' methods: By means of reference gene primer amplification, nucleated cell counts were estimated. Produced via immunoSEQ multiplex PCR; TCRdb's table is partial and in-frame only. The DNA was the basis for D and trimming; V, J and clone size are from that table. Of about 220,000 clones listed, more than 70% were seen once; the top ten hold about 3.6%. The CDR3 has 16 residues. Per germline, CDR1 MNHEY and CDR2 SVGAGI. The V and J ends lost 0 bases and 1 base respectively, with 12 bases between them. The receptor comes from a woman of 80 years or more with acute or convalescent COVID-19. The sample was peripheral blood. The chain employs TRBV6-5 and TRBJ1-1, with a tentative D call TRBD1 (6 bases). The CDR3 sequence: CASSYSRGGRNTEAFF. Here the CDR3 DNA reads TGTGCCAGCAGTTACTCGAGAGGGGGACGGAACACTGAAGCTTTCTTT.